This is a list of T cell receptor beta chains from one sample in a study of blood T cell repertoires in COVID-19. Clones were sequenced by immunoSEQ multiplex PCR, and TCRdb holds only the in-frame ones, with some missing. The table shows about 190,000 clones, with less than 80% occurring only once. Input material: peripheral blood. These receptors were collected from a man aged 50 or older who had recovered from COVID-19. The CDR3 runs from the conserved cysteine through the conserved F or W. A D gene is named only where the DNA matches it firmly. A clone size is listed for some rows: how often the clone was seen (once, few, many), or a class if it is expanded.

cdr3_nt: TGTGCCAGCAGCTTACCTCGGGACAGGGCCTGGGAAGACAATGAGCAGTTCTTC; cdr3_aa: CASSLPRDRAWEDNEQFF; clone_size: .; v_call: TRBV7-9; j_call: TRBJ2-1; d_call: TRBD1
cdr3_nt: TGTGCCAGCAGTTTAATTCAGGGGGCGGCTGAAGCTTTCTTT; cdr3_aa: CASSLIQGAAEAFF; clone_size: .; v_call: TRBV27; j_call: TRBJ1-1; d_call: TRBD1
cdr3_nt: TGTGCCAGCAGTTCCCAAGCCCGACAGGGGAAGTACGAGCAGTACTTC; cdr3_aa: CASSSQARQGKYEQYF; clone_size: .; v_call: TRBV27; j_call: TRBJ2-7; d_call: TRBD1
cdr3_nt: TGTGCCAGCAGTGAATCGACACATAGCAATCAGCCCCAGCATTTT; cdr3_aa: CASSESTHSNQPQHF; clone_size: .; v_call: TRBV25-1; j_call: TRBJ1-5; d_call: .
cdr3_nt: TGTGCCAGCAGCTTACGAGGAGCGGCGAACACCGGGGAGCTGTTTTTT; cdr3_aa: CASSLRGAANTGELFF; clone_size: .; v_call: TRBV11-2; j_call: TRBJ2-2; d_call: .
cdr3_nt: TGTGCCAGCTCCGAGAACGGTCCCGGGTCCTTTGGAAATTCACCCCTCCACTTT; cdr3_aa: CASSENGPGSFGNSPLHF; clone_size: .; v_call: TRBV19; j_call: TRBJ1-6; d_call: .
cdr3_nt: TGTGCCAGCAGCGCCGGGACAGGGCGCTCCTACAATGAGCAGTTCTTC; cdr3_aa: CASSAGTGRSYNEQFF; clone_size: .; v_call: TRBV11-3; j_call: TRBJ2-1; d_call: TRBD1
cdr3_nt: TGTGCCAGTACCTCCAGGGACAGCACTCATAGCAATCAGCCCCAGCATTTT; cdr3_aa: CASTSRDSTHSNQPQHF; clone_size: few; v_call: TRBV19; j_call: TRBJ1-5; d_call: TRBD1
cdr3_nt: TGTGCCAGCAGCAGGGGGAGGGGTCACACGGAGACCCAGTACTTC; cdr3_aa: CASSRGRGHTETQYF; clone_size: .; v_call: TRBV5-8; j_call: TRBJ2-5; d_call: .
cdr3_nt: TGTGCCAGCAGCCCTCCCCCTAGCGGGTCCCCACAGGGTTACAATGAGCAGTTCTTC; cdr3_aa: CASSPPPSGSPQGYNEQFF; clone_size: .; v_call: TRBV7-9; j_call: TRBJ2-1; d_call: TRBD2
cdr3_nt: TGCGCCAGCAGCTTAGGTGACAGCTATAATTCACCCCTCCACTTT; cdr3_aa: CASSLGDSYNSPLHF; clone_size: .; v_call: TRBV5-1; j_call: TRBJ1-6; d_call: .
cdr3_nt: TGTGCCTGGAGGACGGTAGCGAACACTGAAGCTTTCTTT; cdr3_aa: CAWRTVANTEAFF; clone_size: .; v_call: TRBV30; j_call: TRBJ1-1; d_call: .
cdr3_nt: TGTGCCAGCAGTTCCCAGCGGGAGGTCTTTGGCACAGATACGCAGTATTTT; cdr3_aa: CASSSQREVFGTDTQYF; clone_size: .; v_call: TRBV28; j_call: TRBJ2-3; d_call: TRBD2
cdr3_nt: TGTGCCAGCAGCTTAACGGGCAGGGGGAACTCTGGGGCCAACGTCCTGACTTTC; cdr3_aa: CASSLTGRGNSGANVLTF; clone_size: .; v_call: TRBV7-3; j_call: TRBJ2-6; d_call: TRBD1
cdr3_nt: TGTGCCAGTACGGACAGGGTCCGCGAGCAGTACTTC; cdr3_aa: CASTDRVREQYF; clone_size: .; v_call: TRBV28; j_call: TRBJ2-7; d_call: TRBD1
cdr3_nt: TGTGCCAGCAGGTCTTTGCGTGCTAGGGGTGAAGCTTTCTTT; cdr3_aa: CASRSLRARGEAFF; clone_size: .; v_call: TRBV5-4; j_call: TRBJ1-1; d_call: .
cdr3_nt: TGTGCCAGCAGTTTATTGTTAGCGGGAGGTTACGAGCAGTACTTC; cdr3_aa: CASSLLLAGGYEQYF; clone_size: .; v_call: TRBV28; j_call: TRBJ2-7; d_call: TRBD2
cdr3_nt: TGCGCCAGCAGCTTTGGATCGGGAGTAGATACCGGGGAGCTGTTTTTT; cdr3_aa: CASSFGSGVDTGELFF; clone_size: many; v_call: TRBV5-1; j_call: TRBJ2-2; d_call: .
cdr3_nt: TGTGCCAGCTCACCATTGGCAGGGGACTATGGCTACACCTTC; cdr3_aa: CASSPLAGDYGYTF; clone_size: .; v_call: TRBV18; j_call: TRBJ1-2; d_call: .
cdr3_nt: TGTGCCAGCAGCGTAAACAATGAGCAGTTCTTC; cdr3_aa: CASSVNNEQFF; clone_size: .; v_call: TRBV5-4; j_call: TRBJ2-1; d_call: .
cdr3_nt: TGTGCCAGCAGCTATGGCCTCAGGGGATCTGGGGCCAACGTCCTGACTTTC; cdr3_aa: CASSYGLRGSGANVLTF; clone_size: .; v_call: TRBV5-4; j_call: TRBJ2-6; d_call: .
cdr3_nt: TGTGCCACCAGCAGGGATACAGTTAGCGAGCAGTACTTC; cdr3_aa: CATSRDTVSEQYF; clone_size: .; v_call: TRBV15; j_call: TRBJ2-7; d_call: .
cdr3_nt: TGCGCCAGCAGCTCGGACGGGAGGAACCATGAAAAACTGTTTTTT; cdr3_aa: CASSSDGRNHEKLFF; clone_size: .; v_call: TRBV5-1; j_call: TRBJ1-4; d_call: .
cdr3_nt: TGTGCCAGCAGCTTAGATCCCAACAGTAACTATGGCTACACCTTC; cdr3_aa: CASSLDPNSNYGYTF; clone_size: .; v_call: TRBV11-2; j_call: TRBJ1-2; d_call: .
cdr3_nt: TGTGCCAGCAGGTACAGCGGGGGCTACGAGCAGTACTTC; cdr3_aa: CASRYSGGYEQYF; clone_size: .; v_call: TRBV5-6; j_call: TRBJ2-7; d_call: TRBD2
cdr3_nt: TGTGCCTGGAGTGTACGATTTGGCGTCCCCGACTGGAACAATCAGCCCCAGCATTTT; cdr3_aa: CAWSVRFGVPDWNNQPQHF; clone_size: .; v_call: TRBV30; j_call: TRBJ1-5; d_call: .
cdr3_nt: TGTGCCAGCAGTTCCCCGGACAGGGGGTTTGGCGGCGAGCAGTACTTC; cdr3_aa: CASSSPDRGFGGEQYF; clone_size: .; v_call: TRBV28; j_call: TRBJ2-7; d_call: TRBD1
cdr3_nt: TGTGCCAGCAGCTTCCCCGGGGGGCCACACGAGCAGTACTTC; cdr3_aa: CASSFPGGPHEQYF; clone_size: .; v_call: TRBV5-4; j_call: TRBJ2-7; d_call: .
cdr3_nt: TGTGCCAGCAGCGAAAGTCCGGTCGGCGGGAACCAAGAGACCCAGTACTTC; cdr3_aa: CASSESPVGGNQETQYF; clone_size: .; v_call: TRBV7-2; j_call: TRBJ2-5; d_call: .
cdr3_nt: TGTGCCAGCAGCCAGCGCGAGGCATCTGAAACGGGCTACACCTTC; cdr3_aa: CASSQREASETGYTF; clone_size: few; v_call: TRBV4-2; j_call: TRBJ1-2; d_call: .
cdr3_nt: TGTGCCAGCAGTGAATATCTGGGGGCGCGTACTGAAGCTTTCTTT; cdr3_aa: CASSEYLGARTEAFF; clone_size: .; v_call: TRBV2; j_call: TRBJ1-1; d_call: .
cdr3_nt: TGTGCCAGCAGCCAAGATCTAGTTAGCATTCAGTACTTC; cdr3_aa: CASSQDLVSIQYF; clone_size: .; v_call: TRBV14; j_call: TRBJ2-4; d_call: .
cdr3_nt: TGTGCCAGCAGCCCTAAAAACATTCAGTACTTC; cdr3_aa: CASSPKNIQYF; clone_size: .; v_call: TRBV11-3; j_call: TRBJ2-4; d_call: .
cdr3_nt: TGTGCCAGCTCACCGGAGATCACAGATACGCAGTATTTT; cdr3_aa: CASSPEITDTQYF; clone_size: once; v_call: TRBV18; j_call: TRBJ2-3; d_call: .
cdr3_nt: TGTGCCACCAGTGACTATAAGACTGGGGCCTATCCGGAGACCCAGTACTTC; cdr3_aa: CATSDYKTGAYPETQYF; clone_size: .; v_call: TRBV24-1; j_call: TRBJ2-5; d_call: .
cdr3_nt: TGTGCCAGCAGGCTCGCGGGGTGGGCAGGGTCATGGGGCACAGATACGCAGTATTTT; cdr3_aa: CASRLAGWAGSWGTDTQYF; clone_size: .; v_call: TRBV27; j_call: TRBJ2-3; d_call: .
cdr3_nt: TGTGCCAGCAGCCACCGTTTTAGAACGATCACAGATACGCAGTATTTT; cdr3_aa: CASSHRFRTITDTQYF; clone_size: .; v_call: TRBV5-6; j_call: TRBJ2-3; d_call: .
cdr3_nt: TGTGCCAGCAGTTACTCGAGGGCTAGCGGAACCTACGAGCAGTACTTC; cdr3_aa: CASSYSRASGTYEQYF; clone_size: .; v_call: TRBV6-6; j_call: TRBJ2-7; d_call: TRBD2
cdr3_nt: TGTGCCAGCAGCCCCGGACTAGCGAGAAACAATGAGCAGTTCTTC; cdr3_aa: CASSPGLARNNEQFF; clone_size: .; v_call: TRBV14; j_call: TRBJ2-1; d_call: TRBD2
cdr3_nt: TGTGCCAGCAGCACGGGGCGGGAGGGCGTCGGGGAGCTGTTTTTT; cdr3_aa: CASSTGREGVGELFF; clone_size: .; v_call: TRBV5-4; j_call: TRBJ2-2; d_call: TRBD2